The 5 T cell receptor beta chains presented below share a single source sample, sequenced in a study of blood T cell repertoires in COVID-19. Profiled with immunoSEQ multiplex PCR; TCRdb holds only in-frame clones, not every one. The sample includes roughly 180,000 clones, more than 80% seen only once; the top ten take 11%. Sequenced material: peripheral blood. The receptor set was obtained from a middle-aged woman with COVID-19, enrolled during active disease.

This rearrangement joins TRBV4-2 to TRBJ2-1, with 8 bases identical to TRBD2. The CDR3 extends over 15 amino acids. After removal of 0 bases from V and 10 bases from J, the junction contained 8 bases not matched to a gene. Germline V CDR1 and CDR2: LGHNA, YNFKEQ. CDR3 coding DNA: TGTGCCAGCAGCCAAGAAGTCGGGGGGGCGGGGGAGCAGTTCTTC. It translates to CASSQEVGGAGEQFF.

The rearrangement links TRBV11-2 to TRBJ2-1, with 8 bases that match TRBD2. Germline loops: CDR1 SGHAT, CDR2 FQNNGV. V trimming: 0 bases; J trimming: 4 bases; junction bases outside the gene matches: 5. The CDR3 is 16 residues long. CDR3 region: CASSLDLAGLYNEQFF. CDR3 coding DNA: TGTGCCAGCAGCTTAGATTTAGCGGGACTATACAATGAGCAGTTCTTC.

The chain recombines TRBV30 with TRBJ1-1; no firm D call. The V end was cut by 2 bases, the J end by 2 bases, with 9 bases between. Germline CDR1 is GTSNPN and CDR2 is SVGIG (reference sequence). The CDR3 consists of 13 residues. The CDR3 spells CAWSRGSNTEAFF. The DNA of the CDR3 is TGTGCCTGGAGTCGCGGGAGTAACACTGAAGCTTTCTTT. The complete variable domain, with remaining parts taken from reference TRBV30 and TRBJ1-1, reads SQTIHQWPATLVQPVGSPLSLECTVEGTSNPNLYWYRQAAGRGLQLLFYSVGIGQISSEVPQNLSASRPQDRQFILSSKKLLLSDSGFYLCAWSRGSNTEAFFGQGTRLTVV.

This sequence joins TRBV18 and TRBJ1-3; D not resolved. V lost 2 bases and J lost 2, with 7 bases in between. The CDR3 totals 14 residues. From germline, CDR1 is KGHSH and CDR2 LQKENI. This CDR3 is CASSPGTAGNTIYF. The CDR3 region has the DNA TGTGCCAGCTCACCAGGAACAGCTGGAAACACCATATATTTT.

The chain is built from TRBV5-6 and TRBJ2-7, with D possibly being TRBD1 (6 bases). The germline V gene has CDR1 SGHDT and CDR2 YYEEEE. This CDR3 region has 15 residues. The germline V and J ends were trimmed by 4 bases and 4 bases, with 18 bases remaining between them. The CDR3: CASSDVVRGTYEQYF. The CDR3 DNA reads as TGTGCCAGCAGCGACGTTGTAAGGGGGACGTACGAGCAGTACTTC.